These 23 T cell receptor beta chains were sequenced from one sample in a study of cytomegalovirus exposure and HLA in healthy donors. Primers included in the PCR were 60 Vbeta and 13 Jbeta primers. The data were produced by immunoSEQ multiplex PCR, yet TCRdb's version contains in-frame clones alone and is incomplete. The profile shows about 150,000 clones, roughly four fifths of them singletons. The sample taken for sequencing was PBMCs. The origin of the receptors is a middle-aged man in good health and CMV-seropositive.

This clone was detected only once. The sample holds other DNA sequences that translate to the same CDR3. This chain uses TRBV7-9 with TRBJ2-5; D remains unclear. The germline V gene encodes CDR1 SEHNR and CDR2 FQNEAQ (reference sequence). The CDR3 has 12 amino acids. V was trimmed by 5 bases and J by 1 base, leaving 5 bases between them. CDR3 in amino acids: CASSLLQETQYF. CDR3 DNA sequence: TGTGCCAGCAGCCTCCTCCAAGAGACCCAGTACTTC.

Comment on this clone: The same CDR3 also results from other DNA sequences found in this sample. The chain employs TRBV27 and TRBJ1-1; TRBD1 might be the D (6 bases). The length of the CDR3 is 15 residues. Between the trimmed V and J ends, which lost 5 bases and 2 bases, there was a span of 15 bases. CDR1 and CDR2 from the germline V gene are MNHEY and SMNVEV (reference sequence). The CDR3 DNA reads TGTGCCAGCAGTCCGTGGACAGAGGTTAACACTGAAGCTTTCTTT. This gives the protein CASSPWTEVNTEAFF.

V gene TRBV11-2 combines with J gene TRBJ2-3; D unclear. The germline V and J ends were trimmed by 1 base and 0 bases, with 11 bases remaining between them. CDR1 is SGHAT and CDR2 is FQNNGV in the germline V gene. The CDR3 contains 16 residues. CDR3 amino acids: CASSLGAEASTDTQYF. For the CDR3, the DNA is TGTGCCAGCAGCTTAGGTGCGGAAGCTAGCACAGATACGCAGTATTTT.

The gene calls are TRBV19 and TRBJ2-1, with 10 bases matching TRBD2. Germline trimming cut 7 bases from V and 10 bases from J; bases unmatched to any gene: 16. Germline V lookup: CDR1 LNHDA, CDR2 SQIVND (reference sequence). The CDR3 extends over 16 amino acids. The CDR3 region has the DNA TGTGCCAGTATATCCGTACCTAGCGGGAGAGGAGGAGAGCAGTTCTTC. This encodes CASISVPSGRGGEQFF.

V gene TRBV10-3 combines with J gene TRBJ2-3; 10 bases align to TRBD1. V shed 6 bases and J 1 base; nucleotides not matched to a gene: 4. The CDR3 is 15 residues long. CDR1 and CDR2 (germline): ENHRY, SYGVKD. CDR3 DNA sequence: TGTGCCATCAGCTCCGGGACAGGGGGCACAGATACGCAGTATTTT. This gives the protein CAISSGTGGTDTQYF.

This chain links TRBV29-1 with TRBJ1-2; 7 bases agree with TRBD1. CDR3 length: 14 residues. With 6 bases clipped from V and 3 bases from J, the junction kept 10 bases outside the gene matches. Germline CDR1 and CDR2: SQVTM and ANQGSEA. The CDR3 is CSVEDRRRDYGYTF. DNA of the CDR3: TGCAGCGTGGAGGACAGGAGAAGGGACTATGGCTACACCTTC.

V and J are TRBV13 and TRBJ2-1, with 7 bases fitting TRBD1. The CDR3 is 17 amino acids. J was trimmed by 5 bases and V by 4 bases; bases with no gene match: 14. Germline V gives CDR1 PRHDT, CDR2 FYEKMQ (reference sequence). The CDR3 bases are TGTGCCAGCAGCTCCAACCCTTCCGGGACAGTCCACAATGAGCAGTTCTTC. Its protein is CASSSNPSGTVHNEQFF. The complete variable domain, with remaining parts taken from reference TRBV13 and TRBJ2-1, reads AAGVIQSPRHLIKEKRETATLKCYPIPRHDTVYWYQQGPGQDPQFLISFYEKMQSDKGSIPDRFSAQQFSDYHSELNMSSLELGDSALYFCASSSNPSGTVHNEQFFGPGTRLTVL.

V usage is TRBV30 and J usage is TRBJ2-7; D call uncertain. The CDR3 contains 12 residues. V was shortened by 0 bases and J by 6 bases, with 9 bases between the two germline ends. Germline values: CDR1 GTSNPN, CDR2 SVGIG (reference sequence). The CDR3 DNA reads TGTGCCTGGAGTGTCACCAGGTCCGAGCAGTACTTC. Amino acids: CAWSVTRSEQYF.

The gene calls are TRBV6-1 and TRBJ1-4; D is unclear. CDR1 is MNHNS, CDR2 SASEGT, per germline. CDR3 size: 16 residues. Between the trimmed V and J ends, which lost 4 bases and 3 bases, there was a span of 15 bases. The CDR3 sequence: CASSGRAGVANEKLFF. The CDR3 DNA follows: TGTGCCAGCAGTGGGCGGGCCGGGGTGGCTAATGAAAAACTGTTTTTT.

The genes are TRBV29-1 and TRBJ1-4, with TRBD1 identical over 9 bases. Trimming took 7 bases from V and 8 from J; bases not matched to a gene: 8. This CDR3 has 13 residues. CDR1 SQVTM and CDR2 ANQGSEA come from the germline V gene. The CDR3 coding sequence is TGCAGCGCCTCAACAGGGGGCAAAGAAAAACTGTTTTTT. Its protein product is CSASTGGKEKLFF.

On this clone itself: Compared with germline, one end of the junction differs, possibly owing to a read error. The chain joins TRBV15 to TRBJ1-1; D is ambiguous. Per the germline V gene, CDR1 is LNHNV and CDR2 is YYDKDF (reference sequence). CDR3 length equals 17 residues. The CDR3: CATSRAVGFEMNTGAFF. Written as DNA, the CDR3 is TGTGCCACCAGCAGAGCTGTGGGCTTCGAAATGAACACTGGAGCTTTCTTT.

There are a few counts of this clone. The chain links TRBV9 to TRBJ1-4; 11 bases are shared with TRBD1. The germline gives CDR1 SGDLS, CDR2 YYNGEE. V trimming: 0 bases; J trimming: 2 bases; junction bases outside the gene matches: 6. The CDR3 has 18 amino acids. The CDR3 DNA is TGTGCCAGCAGCGTAGGGTCGGGGACAGGGGGGACTAATGAAAAACTGTTTTTT. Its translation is CASSVGSGTGGTNEKLFF.

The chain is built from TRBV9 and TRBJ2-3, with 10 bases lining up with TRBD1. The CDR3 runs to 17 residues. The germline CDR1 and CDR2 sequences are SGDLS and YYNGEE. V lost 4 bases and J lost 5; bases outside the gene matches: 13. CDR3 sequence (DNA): TGTGCCAGCAGCCCCGTGGGGACAGGGGCCACCTTAGATACGCAGTATTTT. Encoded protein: CASSPVGTGATLDTQYF. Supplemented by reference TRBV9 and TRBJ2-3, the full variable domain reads DSGVTQTPKHLITATGQRVTLRCSPRSGDLSVYWYQQSLDQGLQFLIQYYNGEERAKGNILERFSAQQFPDLHSELNLSSLELGDSALYFCASSPVGTGATLDTQYFGPGTRLTVL.

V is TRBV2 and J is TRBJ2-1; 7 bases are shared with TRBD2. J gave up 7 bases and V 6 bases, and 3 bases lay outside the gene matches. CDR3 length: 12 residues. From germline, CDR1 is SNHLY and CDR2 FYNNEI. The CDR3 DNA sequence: TGTGCCAGCAGGCAGGGAGGGAATGAGCAGTTCTTC. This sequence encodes CASRQGGNEQFF. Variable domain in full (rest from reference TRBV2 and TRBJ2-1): EPEVTQTPSHQVTQMGQEVILRCVPISNHLYFYWYRQILGQKVEFLVSFYNNEISEKSEIFDDQFSVERPDGSNFTLKIRSTKLEDSAMYFCASRQGGNEQFFGPGTRLTVL.

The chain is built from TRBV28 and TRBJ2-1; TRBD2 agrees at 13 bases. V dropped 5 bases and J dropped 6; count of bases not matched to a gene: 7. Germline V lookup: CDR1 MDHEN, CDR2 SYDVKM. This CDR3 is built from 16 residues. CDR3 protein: CASSGGGLAGINEQFF. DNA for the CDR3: TGTGCCAGCAGTGGGGGGGGACTAGCGGGGATCAATGAGCAGTTCTTC.

The CDR3 reads CASSLAGSRETQYF. CDR3 DNA sequence: TGCGCCAGCAGCTTGGCCGGGTCCCGAGAGACCCAGTACTTC. This chain uses TRBV5-1 with TRBJ2-5, with D uncertain. V lost 0 bases and J lost 4, with 10 bases in between. The CDR3 runs to 14 residues. Germline CDR1 SGHRS, CDR2 YFSETQ.

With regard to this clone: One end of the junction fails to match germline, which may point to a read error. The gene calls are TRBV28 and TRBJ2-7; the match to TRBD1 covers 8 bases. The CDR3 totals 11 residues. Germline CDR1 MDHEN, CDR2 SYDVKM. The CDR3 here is CASSYMGQEHF. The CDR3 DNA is TGTGCCAGCAGCTACATGGGACAGGAACACTTC.

CDR3 protein: CASIPPTLKLYSETQYF. The CDR3 bases are TGTGCCAGCATCCCACCCACCCTGAAACTCTATTCGGAGACCCAGTACTTC. This sequence joins TRBV6-4 and TRBJ2-5; no reliable D call. The CDR3 covers 17 residues. Germline assignment: CDR1 MRHNA and CDR2 SNTAGT. V lost 7 bases, J lost 5 bases, and 26 bases lay in between.

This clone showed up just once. The CDR3 nucleotides are TGTGCCAGCACCTTAGGGCTAGCGGAGCCCTACGAGCAGTACTTC. Translating gives CASTLGLAEPYEQYF. The chain uses TRBV28 and TRBJ2-7; 7 bases match TRBD2. This CDR3 region has 15 residues. Germline lookup yields CDR1 MDHEN and CDR2 SYDVKM. With V trimmed by 7 bases and J by 2 bases, 11 bases remained unmatched.

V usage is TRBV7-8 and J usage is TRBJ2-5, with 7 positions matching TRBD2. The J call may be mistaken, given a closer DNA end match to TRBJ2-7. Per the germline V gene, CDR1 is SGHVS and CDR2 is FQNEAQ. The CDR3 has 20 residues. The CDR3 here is CASSVPAGRVDRLRSYEQYF. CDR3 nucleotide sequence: TGTGCCAGCAGCGTACCAGCGGGGCGGGTCGATCGGTTACGCTCCTACGAGCAGTACTTC.

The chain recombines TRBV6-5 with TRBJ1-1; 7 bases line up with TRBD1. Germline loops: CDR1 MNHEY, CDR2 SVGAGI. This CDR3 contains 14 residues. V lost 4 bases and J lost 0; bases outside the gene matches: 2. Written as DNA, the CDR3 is TGTGCCAGCAGTTCCGGGACAGTGAACACTGAAGCTTTCTTT. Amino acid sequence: CASSSGTVNTEAFF.

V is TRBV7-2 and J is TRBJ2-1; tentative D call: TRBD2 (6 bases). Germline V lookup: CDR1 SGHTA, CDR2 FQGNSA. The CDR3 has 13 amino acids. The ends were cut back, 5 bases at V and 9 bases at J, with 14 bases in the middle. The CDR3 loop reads CASSPGTVGEQFF. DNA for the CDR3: TGTGCCAGCAGCCCCGGGACTGTCGGTGAGCAGTTCTTC.

The CDR3 DNA reads TGTGCCAGCAGCCCCCTTGGACAGGGAAACACCGGGGAGCTGTTTTTT. It encodes CASSPLGQGNTGELFF. The genes are TRBV14 and TRBJ2-2; 8 bases map to TRBD1. CDR3 length: 16 amino acids. Germline lookup yields CDR1 SGHDN and CDR2 FVKESK. Trimming removed 4 bases from V and 2 bases from J; junction bases left unmatched: 6.